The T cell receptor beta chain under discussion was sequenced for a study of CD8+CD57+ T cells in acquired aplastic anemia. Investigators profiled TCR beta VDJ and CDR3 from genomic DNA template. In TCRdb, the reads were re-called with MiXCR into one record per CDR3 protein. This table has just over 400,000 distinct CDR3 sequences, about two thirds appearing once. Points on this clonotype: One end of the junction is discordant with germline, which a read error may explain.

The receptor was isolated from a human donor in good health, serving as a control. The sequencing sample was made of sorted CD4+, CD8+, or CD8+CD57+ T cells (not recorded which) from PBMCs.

The CDR3 DNA reads as TGTGCCACCACTACGACAGTGAACAACAAGCAGTTTTTC. Encoded protein: CATTTTVNNKQFF. This chain joins TRBV7-2 and TRBJ2-1; weak D call: TRBD1 (5 bases). Germline-derived CDR1 and CDR2 are SGHTA and FQGNSA. The CDR3 loop spans 13 amino acids.